This TCR beta chain was captured in a study of T cell clonotyping in hematopoietic cell transplantation. Assay: immunoSEQ multiplex PCR; the TCRdb copy retains only in-frame clones and omits some. The sample consists of approximately 75,000 clones, 90% to 95% of them appearing once. Worth noting for this clone: The sample holds other DNA sequences that translate to the same CDR3.

Sequencing was done on a sample of peripheral blood mononuclear cells. This TCR was sampled from a middle-aged man in good health. Some clones in this sample may be carry-over from other donors' samples.

The CDR3 loop reads CASSYGTSGANVLTF. CDR3 DNA sequence: TGTGCCAGCAGTTACGGAACGTCTGGGGCCAACGTCCTGACTTTC. This chain uses TRBV6-5 with TRBJ2-6; no firm D call. The CDR3 runs to 15 residues. V dropped 2 bases and J dropped 1 base, with 6 bases sitting between them. Germline CDR1 is MNHEY and CDR2 is SVGAGI.